This T cell receptor (beta chain) comes out of a study of memory CD4+ T cells and cytomegalovirus serostatus. As for the study in general: Healthy Belgian adult donors included under ten CMV-positive and 24 CMV-negative people.

The CDR3 runs 15 residues. Trimming pared 3 bases from V and 1 base from J, leaving 15 bases between. Germline loops: CDR1 GTSNPN, CDR2 SVGIG (reference sequence). In the original workflow: Out-of-frame sequences were removed, leaving 2,204,828 distinct TCRbeta sequences. The repertoire was sequenced with immunoSEQ multiplex PCR; TCRdb's copy has only in-frame clones and lacks some. V and J calls and clone size are those listed in that table; D and trimming were worked out from the DNA. The repertoire holds under 80,000 clones, with approximately 78% as singletons. The sort gate was single viable CD3+CD4+CD8-CD45RO+ cells for memory CD4+ T cells.

This chain joins TRBV30 and TRBJ1-1; possible D gene TRBD1, 5 bases. The receptor's source is an adult in good health and CMV-seropositive. The sample was memory CD4+ T cells from blood. CDR3 amino acids: CAWRGEGARNTEAFF. In nucleotides, the CDR3 is TGTGCCTGGAGGGGTGAAGGGGCCAGGAACACTGAAGCTTTCTTT.